A single sample is the source of the 25 T cell receptor beta chains below, sequenced in a study of glioma-infiltrating T cells after dendritic cell vaccination. The time point was: after dendritic cell vaccination, including at tumor progression/relapse. Profiling relied on immunoSEQ multiplex PCR, and the TCRdb table lists in-frame clones only, not all of them. The profile covers tens of thousands of clones, with around 85% appearing a single time and 8.5% taken by the ten largest. Source: blood, taken after dendritic cell vaccination. The receptors were gathered from a human donor with glioblastoma.

This chain links TRBV11-1 with TRBJ1-6, with D hard to call. The germline V and J ends were trimmed by 1 base and 0 bases, with 10 bases remaining between them. The germline V gene has CDR1 SGHAT and CDR2 FQDESV (reference sequence). The CDR3 totals 17 residues. The CDR3 loop is CASSLEAGSSYNSPLHF. The CDR3 coding sequence is TGTGCCAGCAGCTTAGAGGCGGGGAGCTCCTATAATTCACCCCTCCACTTT.

V gene TRBV2 combines with J gene TRBJ2-2; 10 bases match TRBD1. Germline V gives CDR1 SNHLY, CDR2 FYNNEI. V lost 6 bases, J lost 2 bases, and 9 bases stayed unmatched. The CDR3 has 17 residues. In DNA, the CDR3 is TGTGCCAGCAGCCCACCGGGACAGGGGTCTAACACCGGGGAGCTGTTTTTT. Translating it yields CASSPPGQGSNTGELFF. The whole variable domain, remainder taken from reference TRBV2 and TRBJ2-2, is EPEVTQTPSHQVTQMGQEVILRCVPISNHLYFYWYRQILGQKVEFLVSFYNNEISEKSEIFDDQFSVERPDGSNFTLKIRSTKLEDSAMYFCASSPPGQGSNTGELFFGEGSRLTVL.

The rearrangement links TRBV19 to TRBJ2-7, with 7 bases that match TRBD1. Germline-derived CDR1 and CDR2 are LNHDA and SQIVND (reference sequence). The CDR3 runs to 13 residues. The V gene end was trimmed by 4 bases and the J gene end by 5 bases; junction bases not matched to a gene: 5. Here the CDR3 reads CASSTRDSDEQYF. CDR3 coding DNA: TGTGCCAGTAGTACCCGGGACAGCGACGAGCAGTACTTC.

This clone was seen a few times. The chain carries TRBV21-1 and TRBJ1-4; the table's D call, TRBD1, has no DNA check behind it. TRBV21-1 is assigned pseudogene status. The CDR3 has 18 residues. This chain's CDR3 is CASSAETGGEQANEKLFF. The DNA of the CDR3 is TGTGCCAGCAGCGCAGAGACAGGGGGAGAGCAGGCTAATGAAAAACTGTTTTTT.

The gene calls are TRBV29-1 and TRBJ2-3, with TRBD1 matching over 9 bases. The length of the CDR3 is 16 residues. V gave up 5 bases and J gave up 2 bases; unmatched junction bases: 11. Per the germline V gene, CDR1 is SQVTM and CDR2 is ANQGSEA. CDR3 sequence: CSVTAGTGFSTDTQYF. The CDR3 bases are TGCAGCGTTACCGCCGGGACAGGGTTTTCCACAGATACGCAGTATTTT.

This clone appeared once. The chain uses TRBV6-5 and TRBJ1-2, with 8 bases lining up with TRBD1. V lost 7 bases, J lost 8 bases, and 9 bases stayed unmatched. The CDR3 contains 13 residues. From germline, CDR1 is MNHEY and CDR2 SVGAGI. The CDR3 DNA follows: TGTGCCAGCACCCAGGACAGGGTGCAAGGCTACACCTTC. It encodes CASTQDRVQGYTF.

J is TRBJ1-1 and V is TRBV7-5; the table calls TRBD1, which could not be checked here. TRBV7-5 is a pseudogene. The CDR3 length is 15 residues. CDR3 residues: CVRSPGTGVNTEAFF. The CDR3 nucleotides read TGTGTCAGAAGCCCTGGGACAGGGGTCAACACTGAAGCTTTCTTT.

This chain connects TRBV5-1 to TRBJ1-1, with 10 bases that match TRBD1. CDR1 and CDR2 (germline): SGHRS, YFSETQ. The CDR3 loop spans 15 amino acids. Trimming cost V 5 bases and J 2 bases; bases outside gene matches: 6. This CDR3 is CASSLGTGANTEAFF. For the CDR3, the DNA is TGCGCCAGCAGTCTCGGGACAGGGGCCAACACTGAAGCTTTCTTT. Looking up the rest from reference TRBV5-1 and TRBJ1-1 gives the full variable domain: KAGVTQTPRYLIKTRGQQVTLSCSPISGHRSVSWYQQTPGQGLQFLFEYFSETQRNKGNFPGRFSGRQFSNSRSEMNVSTLELGDSALYLCASSLGTGANTEAFFGQGTRLTVV.

The chain is built from TRBV5-1 and TRBJ2-5; 7 positions match TRBD2. Germline assignment: CDR1 SGHRS and CDR2 YFSETQ. The CDR3 runs to 16 residues. V gave up 0 bases and J gave up 5 bases; unmatched junction bases: 10. CDR3 amino acids: CASSLAWAGEGETQYF. The CDR3 DNA follows: TGCGCCAGCAGCTTGGCCTGGGCTGGGGAGGGGGAGACCCAGTACTTC.

The chain recombines TRBV9 with TRBJ2-5; D is unresolved. The end of the DNA fits TRBJ2-7 better, so the J call may be wrong. The V gene's germline CDR1 is SGDLS and CDR2 YYNGEE. The CDR3 is made up of 14 amino acids. DNA for the CDR3: TGTGCCAGCAGCGTAGATCACTCCTCCTACGAGCAGTACTTC. It yields the protein CASSVDHSSYEQYF.

V gene TRBV28 combines with J gene TRBJ1-4; TRBD1 matches at 8 bases. The CDR3 totals 14 residues. V gave up 8 bases and J gave up 7 bases; unmatched junction bases: 9. Per germline, CDR1 MDHEN and CDR2 SYDVKM. The CDR3 protein is CASETGGLGEKLFF. The DNA for the CDR3 is TGTGCCAGCGAAACAGGGGGTTTGGGTGAAAAACTGTTTTTT.

This clone has a single count. The rearrangement links TRBV29-1 to TRBJ2-7; 7 bases fit TRBD2. Trimming took 3 bases from V and 6 from J; bases not matched to a gene: 11. Germline V gives CDR1 SQVTM, CDR2 ANQGSEA. This CDR3 is built from 14 residues. The DNA of the CDR3 is TGCAGCGTTGATGGCGGGAGACCTCTCTTCGAGCAGTACTTC. Amino acid sequence: CSVDGGRPLFEQYF.

In its sample, this clone was seen once. The chain employs TRBV11-2 and TRBJ1-2; D uncertain. Germline values: CDR1 SGHAT, CDR2 FQNNGV. Trimming stripped 6 bases from V and 6 bases from J, with 20 bases between. The CDR3 runs to 15 residues. The DNA for the CDR3 is TGTGCCAGCAGTCCGTACGGCCGGGAGTCTAATGGCTACACCTTC. Its protein is CASSPYGRESNGYTF.

The table lists this clone with a count of one. The chain carries TRBV7-9 and TRBJ1-1, with D perhaps TRBD1 (5 bases). CDR3 length: 16 amino acids. Deletions cut 1 base from V and 1 base from J, with 13 bases between. The germline V gene encodes CDR1 SEHNR and CDR2 FQNEAQ (reference sequence). This CDR3 reads CASSLDRPRGNTEAFF. CDR3 nucleotides: TGTGCCAGCAGCTTAGACCGACCAAGGGGGAACACTGAAGCTTTCTTT.

This clone was recorded only once. V is TRBV11-2 and J is TRBJ2-7; a possible D gene is TRBD1 (7 bases). Between the trimmed V and J ends, which lost 5 bases and 7 bases, there was a span of 12 bases. Germline-derived CDR1 and CDR2 are SGHAT and FQNNGV. The CDR3 contains 12 residues. Here the CDR3 reads CASSQTGREQYF. The CDR3 nucleotides are TGTGCCAGCAGCCAGACAGGGAGGGAGCAGTACTTC.

V gene TRBV15 combines with J gene TRBJ2-5; TRBD1 aligns across 7 bases. J lost 4 bases, V lost 5 bases, and 7 bases had no gene match. Germline assignment: CDR1 LNHNV and CDR2 YYDKDF (reference sequence). The CDR3 consists of 14 residues. Here the CDR3 reads CATSRDSRSETQYF. The CDR3 DNA is TGTGCCACCAGCCGGGACAGTCGGTCAGAGACCCAGTACTTC.

The J gene is TRBJ2-1, the V gene TRBV7-3, with D hard to call. The germline V gene has CDR1 SGHTA and CDR2 FQGTGA. V lost 2 bases and J 0 bases, leaving 14 bases between the germline ends. This CDR3 is 17 amino acids long. The CDR3 loop reads CASSLSEGGSSYNEQFF. The CDR3 bases are TGTGCCAGCAGCTTATCCGAAGGCGGAAGCTCCTACAATGAGCAGTTCTTC. Variable domain in full (rest from reference TRBV7-3 and TRBJ2-1): GAGVSQTPSNKVTEKGKYVELRCDPISGHTALYWYRQSLGQGPEFLIYFQGTGAADDSGLPNDRFFAVRPEGSVSTLKIQRTERGDSAVYLCASSLSEGGSSYNEQFFGPGTRLTVL.

V is TRBV14 and J is TRBJ2-7, with 9 bases fitting TRBD1. The trim removed 2 bases at V and 6 bases at J, leaving 14 bases unmatched. In germline, CDR1 is SGHDN, CDR2 FVKESK. The CDR3 extends over 17 amino acids. In nucleotides, the CDR3 is TGTGCCAGCAGCCAACATCAAGGCGGGACAGGGTTAGCCGAGCAGTACTTC. It codes for CASSQHQGGTGLAEQYF.

This rearrangement joins TRBV5-1 to TRBJ2-5; TRBD2 matches 8 bases. There are 15 residues in the CDR3. J was trimmed by 3 bases and V by 4 bases; bases with no gene match: 8. Per germline, CDR1 SGHRS and CDR2 YFSETQ. The CDR3 DNA follows: TGCGCCAGCAGCACCCGGCGGGGGGACAAAGAGACCCAGTACTTC. The encoded protein is CASSTRRGDKETQYF.

As regards this clone: This CDR3 is also generated by other DNA sequences in the sample. The chain uses TRBV7-9 and TRBJ2-3, with 13 bases aligning to TRBD2. V shed 4 bases and J 4 bases; nucleotides not matched to a gene: 5. CDR3 length equals 16 residues. From germline, CDR1 is SEHNR and CDR2 FQNEAQ (reference sequence). CDR3 sequence (DNA): TGTGCCAGCAGCTCCGGACTAGCGGGAGTGGCAGATACGCAGTATTTT. Protein: CASSSGLAGVADTQYF.

V usage is TRBV7-9 and J usage is TRBJ2-3, with 7 nucleotides matching TRBD2. There are 15 residues in the CDR3. With 3 bases clipped from V and 0 bases from J, the junction kept 3 bases outside the gene matches. The germline gives CDR1 SEHNR, CDR2 FQNEAQ (reference sequence). CDR3 bases: TGTGCCAGCAGCTTGGGGGGGGAAAGCACAGATACGCAGTATTTT. Translating gives CASSLGGESTDTQYF.

The chain recombines TRBV2 with TRBJ2-5, with 9 bases identical to TRBD1. Germline V gives CDR1 SNHLY, CDR2 FYNNEI. The length of the CDR3 is 14 residues. The ends lost 11 bases at V and 2 bases at J; junction bases unmatched: 9. The CDR3 nucleotides read TGTGCCGGAAGTACGGGACAGGGACAAGAGACCCAGTACTTC. Translating gives CAGSTGQGQETQYF.

The chain is built from TRBV5-6 and TRBJ2-3; 9 nucleotides agree with TRBD2. This CDR3 has 16 residues. The germline V gene encodes CDR1 SGHDT and CDR2 YYEEEE. The junction had 4 bases not matched to a gene; V was cut back by 0 bases and J by 2 bases. The chain's CDR3 is CASSLGLAGTTDTQYF. In nucleotides, the CDR3 is TGTGCCAGCAGCTTGGGGCTAGCGGGGACCACAGATACGCAGTATTTT.

Only a few counts were recorded for this clone. The chain combines TRBV4-1 with TRBJ2-4; possible D gene TRBD2, 5 bases. Trimming took 3 bases from V and 0 from J, leaving 24 bases between them. The CDR3 is 20 residues long. The V gene's germline CDR1 is MGHRA and CDR2 YSYEKL. Written as DNA, the CDR3 is TGCGCCAGCAGCCATTCCCTTCTTCGGGGTTCACTACTAGCCAAAAACATTCAGTACTTC. Translating it yields CASSHSLLRGSLLAKNIQYF.

The chain is built from TRBV21-1 and TRBJ2-1; the tabulated D call, TRBD1, remains unverified against the DNA. TRBV21-1 is flagged as a pseudogene. CDR3 length equals 17 residues. This CDR3 is CASSLPRGDRGTNEQFF. CDR3 coding DNA: TGTGCCAGCAGCCTTCCACGAGGGGACAGGGGGACCAATGAGCAGTTCTTC.